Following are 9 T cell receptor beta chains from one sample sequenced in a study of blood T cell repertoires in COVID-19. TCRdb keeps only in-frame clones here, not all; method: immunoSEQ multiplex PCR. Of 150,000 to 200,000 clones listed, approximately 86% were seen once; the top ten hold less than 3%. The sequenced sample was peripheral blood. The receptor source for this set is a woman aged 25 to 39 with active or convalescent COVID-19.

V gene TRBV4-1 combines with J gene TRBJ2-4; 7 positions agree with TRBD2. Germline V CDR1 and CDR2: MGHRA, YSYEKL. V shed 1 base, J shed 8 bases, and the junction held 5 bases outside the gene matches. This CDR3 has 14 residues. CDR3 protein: CASSQVSAGDIQYF. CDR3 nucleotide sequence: TGCGCCAGCAGCCAAGTTTCTGCGGGGGACATTCAGTACTTC.

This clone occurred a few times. The CDR3 loop reads CASGPGDSYEQYF. CDR3 DNA: TGTGCCTCGGGACCGGGGGACTCCTACGAGCAGTACTTC. J is TRBJ2-7 and V is TRBV24-1; TRBD2 might be the D (6 bases). V lost 12 bases and J 0 bases, leaving 14 bases between the germline ends. Germline V gives CDR1 KGHDR, CDR2 SFDVKD. This CDR3 has 13 amino acids.

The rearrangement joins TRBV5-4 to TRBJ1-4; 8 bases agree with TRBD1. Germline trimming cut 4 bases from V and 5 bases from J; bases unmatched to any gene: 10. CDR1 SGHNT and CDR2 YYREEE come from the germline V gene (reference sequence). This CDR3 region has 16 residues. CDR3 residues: CASSRGQGSANEKLFF. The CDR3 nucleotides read TGTGCCAGCAGCCGCGGACAGGGCTCGGCAAATGAAAAACTGTTTTTT.

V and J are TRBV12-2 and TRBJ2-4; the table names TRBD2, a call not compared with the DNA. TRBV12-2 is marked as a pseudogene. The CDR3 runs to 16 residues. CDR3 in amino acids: CASPPNSGRNKNIQYF. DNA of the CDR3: TGTGCAAGTCCCCCCAATAGCGGGAGGAACAAAAACATTCAGTACTTC.

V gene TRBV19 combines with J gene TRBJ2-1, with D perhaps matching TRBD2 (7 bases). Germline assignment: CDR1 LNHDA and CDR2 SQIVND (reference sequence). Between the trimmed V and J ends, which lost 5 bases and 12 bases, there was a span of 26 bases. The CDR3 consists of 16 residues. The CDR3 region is CASSPPAGLEGGWQFF. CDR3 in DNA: TGTGCCAGTAGTCCCCCGGCAGGACTCGAGGGGGGGTGGCAGTTCTTC.

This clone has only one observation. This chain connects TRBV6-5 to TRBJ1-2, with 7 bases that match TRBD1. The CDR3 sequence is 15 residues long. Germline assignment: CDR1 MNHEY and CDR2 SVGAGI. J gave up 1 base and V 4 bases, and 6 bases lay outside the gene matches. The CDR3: CASSFGTAINYGYTF. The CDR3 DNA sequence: TGTGCCAGCAGTTTCGGGACAGCCATTAACTATGGCTACACCTTC.

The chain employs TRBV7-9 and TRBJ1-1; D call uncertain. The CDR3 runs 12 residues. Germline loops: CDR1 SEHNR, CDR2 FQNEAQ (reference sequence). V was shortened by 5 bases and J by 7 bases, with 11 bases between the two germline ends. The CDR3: CASSPGYSEAFF. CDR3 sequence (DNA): TGTGCCAGCAGCCCCGGCTACAGTGAAGCTTTCTTT.

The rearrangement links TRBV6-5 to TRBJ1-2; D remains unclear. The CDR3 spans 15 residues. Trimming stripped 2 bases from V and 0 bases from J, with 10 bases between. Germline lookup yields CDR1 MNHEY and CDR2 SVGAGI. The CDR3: CASSYGGSTNYGYTF. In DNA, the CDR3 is TGTGCCAGCAGTTACGGAGGCAGTACTAACTATGGCTACACCTTC.

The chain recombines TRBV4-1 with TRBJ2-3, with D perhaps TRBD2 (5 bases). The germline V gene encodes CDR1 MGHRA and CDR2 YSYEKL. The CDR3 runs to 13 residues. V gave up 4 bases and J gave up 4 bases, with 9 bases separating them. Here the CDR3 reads CASSRSGADTQYF. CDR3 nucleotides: TGCGCCAGCAGCCGGTCCGGGGCAGATACGCAGTATTTT.